Below are 3 T cell receptor beta chains sequenced from a single sample in a study of T cell responses to AZD1222 COVID-19 vaccine. The assay was immunoSEQ multiplex PCR, and TCRdb's table has in-frame clones only and misses some. The sample contains just over 90,000 clones, roughly nine tenths of which appear only once. Source: peripheral blood, taken 28 days after the second AZD1222 dose. The receptors stem from an adult who received the AZD1222 COVID-19 vaccine.

The chain uses TRBV19 and TRBJ1-1; 8 positions agree with TRBD1. Germline loops: CDR1 LNHDA, CDR2 SQIVND (reference sequence). The trim removed 6 bases at V and 0 bases at J, leaving 12 bases unmatched. The CDR3 has 17 residues. For the CDR3, the DNA is TGTGCCAGTAGCTTTTCACAGGGGGGGGGAATGAACACTGAAGCTTTCTTT. This encodes CASSFSQGGGMNTEAFF.

The table lists this clone with a few counts. The chain links TRBV12-3 or TRBV12-4 to TRBJ1-2; TRBD1 might be the D (6 bases). Trimming shortened V by 3 bases and J by 6 bases, and 11 bases separated the two germline ends. The CDR3 is 13 residues long. The CDR3 sequence is CASSLAGEDGYTF. The CDR3 DNA follows: TGTGCCAGCAGTTTGGCAGGGGAGGATGGCTACACCTTC.

The CDR3 coding sequence is TGTGCCAGCAGATCCGGGACAGGGGGTGGAAAACTGTTTTTT. This encodes CASRSGTGGGKLFF. This rearrangement joins TRBV6-5 to TRBJ1-4; TRBD1 agrees at 11 bases. The CDR3 totals 14 residues. Germline V CDR1 and CDR2: MNHEY, SVGAGI. With 6 bases clipped from V and 10 bases from J, the junction kept 7 bases outside the gene matches.